The 24 T cell receptor beta chains presented below share a single source sample, sequenced in a study of graft-versus-host responses after intestinal transplantation. Measured with immunoSEQ multiplex PCR; TCRdb has only the in-frame clones, and not every one. Of about 21,000 clones listed, 80% to 90% are singletons. Sequencing used PBMCs, obtained 65 to 70 days after intestinal transplantation. The receptor set was obtained from a human patient who received an intestinal transplant, so some T cells may come from the graft donor.

This rearrangement joins TRBV7-2 to TRBJ1-1; D gene uncertain. This CDR3 has 15 residues. With 0 bases removed from V and 4 bases from J, the gap between germline ends came to 12 bases. Looked up from germline, CDR1 is SGHTA and CDR2 is FQGNSA. In DNA, the CDR3 is TGTGCCAGCAGCTTAGCGAAGGTGATGGCCACTGAAGCTTTCTTT. Amino acids: CASSLAKVMATEAFF.

This chain connects TRBV7-2 to TRBJ1-3; D unresolved. The germline V gene encodes CDR1 SGHTA and CDR2 FQGNSA. Trimming took off 2 bases at V and 0 bases at J, with 5 bases between the two ends. CDR3 size: 14 residues. The CDR3 DNA reads TGTGCCAGCAGCTTACTAATCTCTGGAAACACCATATATTTT. Amino acids: CASSLLISGNTIYF.

The rearrangement links TRBV7-6 to TRBJ2-7, with 7 bases lining up with TRBD2. The CDR3 has 15 residues. V was clipped by 5 bases and J by 3 bases; unmatched bases: 10. CDR1 is SGHVS and CDR2 is FNYEAQ in the germline V gene. The CDR3 is CASSPLSGTDYEQYF. The CDR3 DNA is TGTGCCAGCAGCCCTTTGAGCGGGACCGACTACGAGCAGTACTTC.

The chain links TRBV10-2 to TRBJ2-3; 9 bases align to TRBD2. The V gene's germline CDR1 is WSHSY and CDR2 SAAADI. The CDR3 is 15 residues long. V lost 5 bases to trimming and J lost 0 bases; unmatched junction nucleotides: 3. DNA for the CDR3: TGCGCCAGCAGTAGAGGACTAGCGAGCACAGATACGCAGTATTTT. Protein product: CASSRGLASTDTQYF.

The chain is built from TRBV4-3 and TRBJ1-4; D call uncertain. CDR1 and CDR2 (germline): LGHNA, YSLEER. The CDR3 extends over 13 amino acids. V dropped 1 base and J dropped 5 bases, with 5 bases sitting between them. The CDR3 DNA follows: TGCGCCAGCAGCCAAGCCGCGAATGAAAAACTGTTTTTT. As protein: CASSQAANEKLFF.

A few counts support this clone. V is TRBV19 and J is TRBJ1-1; TRBD1 might be the D (5 bases). Germline lookup yields CDR1 LNHDA and CDR2 SQIVND (reference sequence). This CDR3 is built from 12 residues. V lost 3 bases and J 11 bases, leaving 13 bases between the germline ends. The CDR3 region is CASSMRGVDAFF. DNA for the CDR3: TGTGCCAGTAGTATGCGAGGGGTGGATGCTTTCTTT.

This clone was counted a single time. The chain joins TRBV10-3 to TRBJ1-3; 9 positions match TRBD1. Germline V lookup: CDR1 ENHRY, CDR2 SYGVKD. The CDR3 has 14 amino acids. V trimming: 0 bases; J trimming: 10 bases; junction bases outside the gene matches: 4. The CDR3 spells CAISESTGQGTIYF. The CDR3 bases are TGTGCCATCAGTGAGTCGACCGGACAGGGGACCATATATTTT.

The J gene is TRBJ1-6, the V gene TRBV5-7; 10 bases are a match to TRBD1. TRBV5-7 is treated as an ORF (open reading frame) with a function not yet certain. The V gene end was trimmed by 3 bases and the J gene end by 3 bases; junction bases not matched to a gene: 0. This CDR3 is built from 15 residues. The chain's CDR3 is CASSWTGGYNSPLHF. The CDR3 DNA follows: TGTGCCAGCAGCTGGACAGGGGGCTATAATTCACCCCTCCACTTT.

J is TRBJ1-1 and V is TRBV6-6; the match to TRBD1 covers 7 bases. The J segment lost 3 bases and the V segment lost 0 bases, leaving 1 base of the junction unmatched. Germline V gene sequence: CDR1 MNHNY, CDR2 SVGAGI (reference sequence). The CDR3 loop spans 14 amino acids. The CDR3 nucleotides read TGTGCCAGCAGTTACTCACAGGGGTACACTGAAGCTTTCTTT. Amino acid sequence: CASSYSQGYTEAFF.

The V gene is TRBV12-2, the J gene TRBJ2-3. TRBV12-2 is described as a pseudogene. The CDR3 runs 11 residues. The CDR3 region is CASRPHNTQYF. The CDR3 bases are TGTGCAAGTCGACCGCATAATACGCAGTATTTT.

The chain has TRBV7-4 and TRBJ1-5; 8 positions match TRBD1. This CDR3 comprises 14 residues. With 4 bases clipped from V and 1 base from J, the junction kept 0 bases outside the gene matches. CDR1 and CDR2 from the germline V gene are SGHVT and SQSDAQ. The CDR3 nucleotides are TGTGCCAGCAGCTACAGGGGGAGCAATCAGCCCCAGCATTTT. The encoded protein is CASSYRGSNQPQHF.

The gene calls are TRBV7-8 and TRBJ1-5; TRBD1 aligns across 9 bases. With 5 bases clipped from V and 2 bases from J, the junction kept 7 bases outside the gene matches. Germline lookup yields CDR1 SGHVS and CDR2 FQNEAQ. This CDR3 comprises 16 residues. DNA of the CDR3: TGTGCCAGCAGCCGAAGGACAGGGGAAGGCAATCAGCCCCAGCATTTT. As protein: CASSRRTGEGNQPQHF.

The rearrangement uses TRBV10-3 and TRBJ1-2; perhaps TRBD1 as D (5 bases). Germline assignment: CDR1 ENHRY and CDR2 SYGVKD. The CDR3 runs to 15 residues. The V gene lost 2 bases and the J gene lost 7 bases, with 17 bases spanning the gap. CDR3 in DNA: TGTGCCATCAGTGAGATCAAGGGGAGTCCTCTTGGCTACACCTTC. The encoded protein is CAISEIKGSPLGYTF.

The V call is TRBV30, the J call TRBJ1-2; D possibly corresponds to TRBD1 (6 bases). Per germline, CDR1 GTSNPN and CDR2 SVGIG (reference sequence). This CDR3 comprises 15 residues. The V end was cut by 1 base, the J end by 6 bases, with 18 bases between. The DNA for the CDR3 is TGTGCCTGGAGTGACGGGGCAGGGGAGTTAGATGGCTACACCTTC. Amino acid sequence: CAWSDGAGELDGYTF.

This clone has just one count. The chain is built from TRBV4-3 and TRBJ2-1, with TRBD1 matching over 10 bases. The trim removed 0 bases at V and 5 bases at J, leaving 7 bases unmatched. The CDR3 spans 17 residues. CDR1 and CDR2 (germline): LGHNA, YSLEER. The CDR3 is CASSQDYLGQGNNEQFF. DNA for the CDR3: TGCGCCAGCAGCCAAGATTATCTGGGACAGGGGAACAATGAGCAGTTCTTC.

The chain is built from TRBV9 and TRBJ2-2, with D possibly being TRBD1 (5 bases). Trimming removed 3 bases at V and 4 bases at J, with 16 bases between. The CDR3 spans 16 residues. Germline lookup yields CDR1 SGDLS and CDR2 YYNGEE. CDR3 nucleotide sequence: TGTGCCAGCAGCGCGATTTCAGGGTTGTCCACCGGGGAGCTGTTTTTT. This translates into CASSAISGLSTGELFF.

The gene calls are TRBV13 and TRBJ1-2, with a possible D match to TRBD1 (5 bases). The ends were cut back, 5 bases at V and 4 bases at J, with 17 bases in the middle. Germline V gene lookup returns CDR1 PRHDT and CDR2 FYEKMQ (reference sequence). The length of the CDR3 is 15 residues. CDR3 in DNA: TGTGCCAGCAGCAACCAGACAGTCATAACCTATGGCTACACCTTC. Translating gives CASSNQTVITYGYTF.

This rearrangement joins TRBV18 to TRBJ1-1; D is uncertain. From germline, CDR1 is KGHSH and CDR2 LQKENI. The V gene lost 6 bases and the J gene lost 1 base, with 12 bases spanning the gap. This CDR3 contains 14 residues. The CDR3 region has the DNA TGTGCCAGCTCCCATCTACCCAAGAACACTGAAGCTTTCTTT. Protein sequence: CASSHLPKNTEAFF.

J is TRBJ2-2 and V is TRBV6-4; a possible D gene is TRBD1 (5 bases). The CDR3 is made up of 16 amino acids. CDR1 and CDR2 from the germline V gene are MRHNA and SNTAGT. The V and J ends lost 0 bases and 2 bases respectively, with 10 bases between them. CDR3 coding DNA: TGTGCCAGCAGTGACTCGCCGACAGTTAACACCGGGGAGCTGTTTTTT. This encodes CASSDSPTVNTGELFF.

The chain links TRBV19 to TRBJ2-3; 9 nucleotides match TRBD1. Looked up from germline, CDR1 is LNHDA and CDR2 is SQIVND (reference sequence). The CDR3 loop spans 16 amino acids. J was trimmed by 5 bases and V by 5 bases; bases with no gene match: 11. The CDR3 spells CASSLPPGTGRDTQYF. Here the CDR3 DNA reads TGTGCCAGTAGTCTGCCCCCCGGGACAGGGAGAGATACGCAGTATTTT.

The gene calls are TRBV12-5 and TRBJ2-2; TRBD2 matches 7 bases. This CDR3 has 16 residues. Trimming at V came to 5 bases and at J to 3 bases, leaving 9 bases not matched to a gene. From germline, CDR1 is LGHNT and CDR2 FRNRAP. CDR3 residues: CASGEPRGTYTGELFF. In DNA form, the CDR3 reads TGTGCTAGTGGTGAACCGCGGGGGACTTACACCGGGGAGCTGTTTTTT.

This clone was recorded a few times. The chain has TRBV6-4 and TRBJ2-1, with D possibly being TRBD1 (6 bases). The germline V gene has CDR1 MRHNA and CDR2 SNTAGT. The CDR3 covers 13 residues. V lost 2 bases, J lost 5 bases, and 7 bases lay in between. Written as DNA, the CDR3 is TGTGCCAGCAGTGACCGGGACAACAATGAGCAGTTCTTC. It codes for CASSDRDNNEQFF.

J is TRBJ1-2 and V is TRBV27; TRBD1 matches 10 bases. The CDR3 totals 15 residues. V dropped 5 bases and J dropped 2; count of bases not matched to a gene: 5. The germline gives CDR1 MNHEY, CDR2 SMNVEV (reference sequence). CDR3 coding DNA: TGTGCCAGCAGTCCAGGGACAGGGGTCAACTATGGCTACACCTTC. It translates to CASSPGTGVNYGYTF.

The chain combines TRBV9 with TRBJ2-1; D gene ambiguous. This CDR3 spans 13 amino acids. Looked up from germline, CDR1 is SGDLS and CDR2 is YYNGEE. The V gene lost 4 bases and the J gene lost 5 bases, with 10 bases spanning the gap. In DNA, the CDR3 is TGTGCCAGCAGCCCCTACACACACAATGAGCAGTTCTTC. Translated, it gives CASSPYTHNEQFF.